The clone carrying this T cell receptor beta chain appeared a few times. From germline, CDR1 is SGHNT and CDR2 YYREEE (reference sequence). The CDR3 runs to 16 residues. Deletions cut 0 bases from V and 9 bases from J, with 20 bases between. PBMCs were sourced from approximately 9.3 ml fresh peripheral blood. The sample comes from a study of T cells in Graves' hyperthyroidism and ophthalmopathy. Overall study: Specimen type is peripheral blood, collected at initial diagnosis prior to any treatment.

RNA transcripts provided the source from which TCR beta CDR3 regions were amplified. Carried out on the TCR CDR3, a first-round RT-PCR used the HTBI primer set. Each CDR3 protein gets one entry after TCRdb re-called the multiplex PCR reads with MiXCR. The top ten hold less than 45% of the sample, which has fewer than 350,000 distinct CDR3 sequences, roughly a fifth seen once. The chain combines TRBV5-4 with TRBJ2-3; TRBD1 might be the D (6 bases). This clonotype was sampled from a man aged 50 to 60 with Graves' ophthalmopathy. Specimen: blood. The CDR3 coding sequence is TGTGCCAGCAGCTTGGGCAGGGGCGTTGGTGATGGAACGCAGTATTTT. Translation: CASSLGRGVGDGTQYF. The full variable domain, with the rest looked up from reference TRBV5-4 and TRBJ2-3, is ETGVTQSPTHLIKTRGQQVTLRCSSQSGHNTVSWYQQALGQGPQFIFQYYREEENGRGNFPPRFSGLQFPNYSSELNVNALELDDSALYLCASSLGRGVGDGTQYFGPGTRLTVL.